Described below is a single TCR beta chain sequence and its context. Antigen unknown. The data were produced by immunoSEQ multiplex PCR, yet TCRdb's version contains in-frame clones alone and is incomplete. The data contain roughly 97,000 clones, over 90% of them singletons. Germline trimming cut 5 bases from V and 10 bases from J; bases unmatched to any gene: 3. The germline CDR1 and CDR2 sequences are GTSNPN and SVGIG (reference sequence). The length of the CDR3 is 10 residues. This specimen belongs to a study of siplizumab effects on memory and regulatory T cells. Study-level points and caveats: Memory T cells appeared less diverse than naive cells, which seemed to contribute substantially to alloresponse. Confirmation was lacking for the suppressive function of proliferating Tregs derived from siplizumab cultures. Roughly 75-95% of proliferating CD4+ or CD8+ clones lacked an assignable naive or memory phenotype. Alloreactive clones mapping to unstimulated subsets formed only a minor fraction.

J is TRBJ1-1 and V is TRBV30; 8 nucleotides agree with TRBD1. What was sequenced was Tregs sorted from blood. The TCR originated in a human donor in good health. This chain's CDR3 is CAWGTGGAFF. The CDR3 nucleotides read TGTGCCTGGGGAACAGGGGGAGCTTTCTTT.